This entry lists 32 T cell receptor beta chains sequenced from one sample in a study of breast tumors, draining lymph nodes, adjacent tissues. MiXCR, applied by TCRdb to the multiplex PCR reads, yields one record per CDR3 protein. The sample has some 110,000 distinct CDR3 sequences; around 30% are singletons. Breast cancer patients provided tissue from their axillary draining lymph nodes. Source material: axillary lymph node tissue. The receptor set was obtained from a female donor with breast cancer. Some clones in this sample may be carry-over from other donors' samples.

This clonotype has a count of ten or more. This chain uses TRBV6-6 with TRBJ1-4, with TRBD1 identical over 9 bases. With 2 bases clipped from V and 7 bases from J, the junction kept 2 bases outside the gene matches. This CDR3 has 14 amino acids. The germline gives CDR1 MNHNY, CDR2 SVGAGI (reference sequence). The CDR3 nucleotides read TGTGCCAGCAGTTACGGACAGGGGTTTGAAAAACTGTTTTTT. Encoded protein: CASSYGQGFEKLFF.

This clonotype was observed at least ten times. This sequence joins TRBV18 and TRBJ2-3; D uncertain. CDR3 length equals 14 residues. Germline V gene data show CDR1 as KGHSH and CDR2 as LQKENI. The V end lost 8 bases, the J end lost 2 bases, and 14 bases lay between the germline ends. The CDR3 protein is CASAAFGVTDTQYF. CDR3 in DNA: TGTGCCAGCGCCGCGTTTGGGGTCACAGATACGCAGTATTTT.

This clonotype was recorded many times. The V call is TRBV7-9, the J call TRBJ2-7; TRBD2 agrees at 11 bases. The CDR3 has 17 residues. With V trimmed by 0 bases and J by 4 bases, 8 bases remained unmatched. Germline-derived CDR1 and CDR2 are SEHNR and FQNEAQ (reference sequence). The CDR3 spells CASSLAGLADYSYEQYF. The CDR3 nucleotides are TGTGCCAGCAGCTTAGCGGGACTAGCGGATTACTCGTACGAGCAGTACTTC.

Comment on this clonotype: This CDR3 is missing its conserved last phenylalanine or tryptophan, likely due to a read error. Because the CDR3's place on the DNA is in doubt, the DNA is left out and the CDR3 is given as listed by TCRdb. J is TRBJ1-4 and V is TRBV19. The germline CDR1 and CDR2 sequences are LNHDA and SQIVND (reference sequence). The CDR3 spans 8 amino acids, including both terminal residues. The CDR3: CASSIDLV.

Note on this clonotype: Its ends do not fully match the called genes, so a read error is possible. The chain combines TRBV5-1 with TRBJ2-5; 8 bases fit TRBD2. The V gene's germline CDR1 is SGHRS and CDR2 YFSETQ. This CDR3 is 14 amino acids long. CDR3 in amino acids: CASSLFSGEDTQYF. In nucleotides, the CDR3 is TGCGCCAGCAGCTTGTTTAGCGGGGAAGACACCCAGTACTTC.

This clonotype came up many times. At one end the junction does not follow the germline gene, possibly because of a read error. The V gene is TRBV6-5, the J gene TRBJ1-2; no definite D call. Germline V gene sequence: CDR1 MNHEY, CDR2 SVGAGI. CDR3 length: 14 residues. In DNA form, the CDR3 reads TGTGCCAGCAGTCACTCCCTTCGGAGTTATGGCTACACCTTC. Amino acid sequence: CASSHSLRSYGYTF.

In its sample, this clonotype was seen many times. The chain couples TRBV20-1 to TRBJ2-5; 7 bases are a match to TRBD2. This CDR3 spans 14 amino acids. The germline CDR1 and CDR2 sequences are DFQATT and SNEGSKA (reference sequence). The V and J ends lost 2 bases and 3 bases, in that order; junction bases with no gene match: 6. This chain's CDR3 is CSARSTSVKETQYF. CDR3 sequence (DNA): TGCAGTGCTAGATCTACTAGCGTAAAAGAGACCCAGTACTTC.

This clonotype was seen at least ten times. For the CDR3, the DNA is TGTGCCAGCAGCTTAACGAATAGCGGGGAGTACAATGAGCAGTTCTTC. This codes for CASSLTNSGEYNEQFF. The J gene is TRBJ2-1, the V gene TRBV7-3, with 8 bases lining up with TRBD2. The germline V gene encodes CDR1 SGHTA and CDR2 FQGTGA. The J segment lost 4 bases and the V segment lost 0 bases, leaving 5 bases of the junction unmatched. The CDR3 totals 16 residues.

About this clonotype: A much larger clone lies a single base off, so this may be a read error. Because it lacks the conserved phenylalanine or tryptophan at the end, this CDR3 is likely a read error. This rearrangement joins TRBV2 to TRBJ1-1, with D unclear. V lost 4 bases and J 0 bases, leaving 12 bases between the germline ends. This CDR3 has 15 residues. The germline V gene encodes CDR1 SNHLY and CDR2 FYNNEI. The CDR3 here is CASSALARVNTEAFL. CDR3 sequence (DNA): TGTGCCAGCAGTGCCTTGGCGAGGGTGAACACTGAAGCTTTCTTG.

The table lists this clonotype with many counts. The chain combines TRBV12-1 with TRBJ2-7; the table's D call TRBD1 went unverified against the DNA. TRBV12-1 represents a pseudogene. The CDR3 is 13 amino acids. CDR3 sequence reads: CAPRGVGSYEQYF. The CDR3 DNA follows: TGTGCCCCCAGGGGGGTAGGCTCCTACGAGCAGTACTTC.

This clonotype has a count of ten or more. Germline and junction disagree at one end, which may indicate a read error. The chain carries TRBV20-1 and TRBJ1-5, with 9 bases fitting TRBD1. CDR1 DFQATT and CDR2 SNEGSKA come from the germline V gene (reference sequence). The CDR3 covers 14 residues. In nucleotides, the CDR3 is TGCAGTGCTAGAGACGGACAGGGGAATCGGCCCCAGCATTTT. Its translation: CSARDGQGNRPQHF.

This clonotype was recorded many times. V and J are TRBV20-1 and TRBJ1-5, with D perhaps matching TRBD1 (5 bases). CDR1 is DFQATT, CDR2 SNEGSKA, per germline (reference sequence). The CDR3 sequence is 14 residues long. Trimming left V 3 bases short and J 6 bases short, with 15 bases between. The CDR3 coding sequence is TGCAGTGCTAGGGAGGTAGGGAGGGGTCAGCCCCAGCATTTT. Amino acids: CSAREVGRGQPQHF.

This chain joins TRBV7-2 and TRBJ1-4; D remains unclear. The CDR3 is made up of 15 amino acids. The V end was cut by 4 bases, the J end by 3 bases, with 12 bases between. The germline V gene encodes CDR1 SGHTA and CDR2 FQGNSA. The CDR3 loop is CASSSHDSANEKLFF. Here the CDR3 DNA reads TGTGCCAGCAGCTCCCACGATTCAGCTAATGAAAAACTGTTTTTT.

This rearrangement joins TRBV6-5 to TRBJ2-1; 14 bases are shared with TRBD2. The germline CDR1 and CDR2 sequences are MNHEY and SVGAGI. This CDR3 region has 15 residues. Unmatched junction bases numbered 5, after V lost 5 bases and J lost 8 bases. This CDR3 reads CASSHGGLAGDEQFF. The CDR3 DNA sequence: TGTGCCAGCAGTCACGGGGGACTAGCGGGAGATGAGCAGTTCTTC.

This clonotype was observed many times. CDR3 amino acids: CASSQDGGLAGVGYEQYF. The CDR3 region has the DNA TGCGCCAGCAGCCAAGATGGGGGACTAGCGGGAGTGGGCTACGAGCAGTACTTC. The J gene is TRBJ2-7, the V gene TRBV4-1; the match to TRBD2 covers 14 bases. The V and J ends lost 0 bases and 3 bases, in that order; junction bases with no gene match: 7. This CDR3 has 18 residues. From germline, CDR1 is MGHRA and CDR2 YSYEKL.

About this clonotype: Because it lacks the conserved phenylalanine or tryptophan at the end, this CDR3 is likely a read error. The genes are TRBV4-3 and TRBJ1-1, with D perhaps matching TRBD1 (5 bases). Trimming removed 4 bases at V and 4 bases at J, with 13 bases between. CDR1 is LGHNA and CDR2 is YSLEER in the germline V gene. This CDR3 has 14 amino acids. The DNA for the CDR3 is TGCGCCAGCAGCCTGGGGGGTGGGTCCACTGAAGCTTTCCTT. Translated, it gives CASSLGGGSTEAFL.

There are many counts of this clonotype. The chain combines TRBV7-3 with TRBJ2-1; TRBD2 is a possible D gene (5 bases). The CDR3 covers 15 residues. Germline V lookup: CDR1 SGHTA, CDR2 FQGTGA. Trimming stripped 0 bases from V and 4 bases from J, with 10 bases between. In DNA form, the CDR3 reads TGTGCCAGCAGCTTAACGGGAGCTGTTTACAATGAGCAGTTCTTC. It yields the protein CASSLTGAVYNEQFF.

This clonotype was detected many times. The V gene is TRBV27, the J gene TRBJ2-7; TRBD2 might be the D (6 bases). From germline, CDR1 is MNHEY and CDR2 SMNVEV (reference sequence). V dropped 2 bases and J dropped 0 bases, with 8 bases sitting between them. The CDR3 extends over 14 amino acids. This CDR3 reads CASSLASDSYEQYF. The DNA for the CDR3 is TGTGCCAGCAGTTTAGCTAGCGACTCCTACGAGCAGTACTTC.

The V and J genes are TRBV28 and TRBJ2-1; 10 bases are a match to TRBD1. The CDR3 covers 15 residues. After removal of 5 bases from V and 8 bases from J, the junction contained 9 bases not matched to a gene. Germline CDR1 and CDR2: MDHEN and SYDVKM. The chain's CDR3 is CASSTAGTGVYEQFF. DNA for the CDR3: TGTGCCAGCAGTACAGCCGGGACAGGGGTTTATGAGCAGTTCTTC. The variable domain in full, with the rest retrieved from reference TRBV28 and TRBJ2-1, is DVKVTQSSRYLVKRTGEKVFLECVQDMDHENMFWYRQDPGLGLRLIYFSYDVKMKEKGDIPEGYSVSREKKERFSLILESASTNQTSMYLCASSTAGTGVYEQFFGPGTRLTVL.

This clonotype has ten or more counts. The rearrangement joins TRBV13 to TRBJ1-5, with no clear D. There are 14 residues in the CDR3. V shed 5 bases and J shed 3 bases, with 11 bases lying between them. Per the germline V gene, CDR1 is PRHDT and CDR2 is FYEKMQ (reference sequence). The chain's CDR3 is CASSQLGPNQPQHF. The CDR3 bases are TGTGCCAGCAGCCAGCTGGGCCCCAATCAGCCCCAGCATTTT.

The table lists this clonotype with many counts. The rearrangement uses TRBV20-1 and TRBJ1-4, with a possible D match to TRBD1 (6 bases). The J call may be wrong; the DNA end is better matched by TRBJ2-2. CDR1 is DFQATT, CDR2 SNEGSKA, per germline (reference sequence). CDR3 length equals 12 residues. The CDR3 protein is CSANIPGQELFF. Written as DNA, the CDR3 is TGCAGTGCCAATATTCCGGGACAGGAGCTGTTTTTT.

This clonotype was seen many times. The chain carries TRBV5-1 and TRBJ2-3, with 8 bases aligning to TRBD1. This CDR3 contains 15 residues. The V segment lost 5 bases and the J segment 4 bases; nucleotides outside the gene matches: 9. Germline-derived CDR1 and CDR2 are SGHRS and YFSETQ. The CDR3 region is CASRPGQGYADTQYF. The CDR3, as DNA: TGCGCCAGCAGACCTGGACAGGGATACGCAGATACGCAGTATTTT.

This clonotype occurred many times. An end of the junction does not agree with germline; a read error may underlie this. This sequence joins TRBV7-7 and TRBJ2-5; D may be TRBD2 (5 bases). Germline CDR1 is SSHAT and CDR2 is FNYEAQ (reference sequence). The CDR3 consists of 15 residues. CDR3 protein: CASSIRSADQETQYF. The CDR3 DNA reads as TGTGCTAGCAGCATCCGCTCAGCGGATCAAGAGACCCAGTACTTC.

A word on this clonotype: Compared with germline, one end of the junction differs, possibly owing to a read error. The rearrangement uses TRBV20-1 and TRBJ2-2; 7 bases align to TRBD1. This CDR3 region has 14 residues. CDR1 DFQATT and CDR2 SNEGSKA come from the germline V gene (reference sequence). The CDR3 protein is CSAIGTGATGELLF. CDR3 nucleotide sequence: TGCAGTGCCATTGGAACAGGGGCTACCGGGGAGCTGCTTTTT.

In this sample, this clonotype turned up once. The chain recombines TRBV2 with TRBJ1-5, with D possibly matching TRBD1 (6 bases). The germline gives CDR1 SNHLY, CDR2 FYNNEI. The CDR3 runs to 15 residues. Trimming removed 2 bases at V and 6 bases at J, with 14 bases between. As DNA, the CDR3 is TGTGCCAGCAGTGAACTCGGGGGGCGAGTTCAGCCCCAGCATTTT. As protein: CASSELGGRVQPQHF. Full variable domain (missing parts from reference TRBV2 and TRBJ1-5): EPEVTQTPSHQVTQMGQEVILRCVPISNHLYFYWYRQILGQKVEFLVSFYNNEISEKSEIFDDQFSVERPDGSNFTLKIRSTKLEDSAMYFCASSELGGRVQPQHFGDGTRLSIL.

This clonotype showed up many times. This chain links TRBV4-3 with TRBJ2-1, with D maybe TRBD1 (5 bases). V lost 4 bases, J lost 4 bases, and 14 bases lay in between. The CDR3 is 15 residues long. Looked up from germline, CDR1 is LGHNA and CDR2 is YSLEER. CDR3 nucleotide sequence: TGCGCCAGCAGCCGTGGGGCGGCCAGGTACAATGAGCAGTTCTTC. Translated: CASSRGAARYNEQFF.

This clonotype was recorded at least ten times. The V and J genes are TRBV3-1 and TRBJ2-7, with TRBD2 as a possible D gene (7 bases). There are 16 residues in the CDR3. V gave up 2 bases and J gave up 2 bases, with 16 bases separating them. Germline CDR1 LGHDT, CDR2 YNNKEL (reference sequence). CDR3 DNA: TGTGCCAGCAGCCAAAGGGGGGGACTACCCGCCTACGAGCAGTACTTC. This translates into CASSQRGGLPAYEQYF.

Concerning this clonotype: One base away lies a much larger clone, so this may be a sequencing read error. This rearrangement joins TRBV5-4 to TRBJ1-2; 8 bases are a match to TRBD1. This CDR3 spans 14 amino acids. CDR1 and CDR2 (germline): SGHNT, YYREEE (reference sequence). The V and J ends lost 4 bases and 6 bases, in that order; junction bases with no gene match: 8. The CDR3 sequence is CASSAGQAQNGYTF. In DNA, the CDR3 is TGTGCCAGCAGCGCGGGACAGGCGCAAAATGGCTACACCTTC.

With regard to this clonotype: The junction does not match germline at one end; this may be a read error. The chain uses TRBV7-2 and TRBJ1-3; D might be TRBD1 (6 bases). This CDR3 spans 15 amino acids. The germline gives CDR1 SGHTA, CDR2 FQGNSA. The CDR3 is CASSLVGGAGNTIHF. The CDR3 DNA reads TGTGCCAGCAGTTTAGTTGGGGGGGCTGGAAACACCATACACTTT.

This sequence joins TRBV20-1 and TRBJ1-1; 8 positions match TRBD1. Germline loops: CDR1 DFQATT, CDR2 SNEGSKA (reference sequence). This CDR3 has 12 residues. The CDR3 DNA follows: TGCAGCGGGGACAGGATGAACACTGAAGCTTTCTTT. Translation gives CSGDRMNTEAFF.

This clonotype was seen at least ten times. The J gene is TRBJ2-5, the V gene TRBV28, with D perhaps matching TRBD2 (5 bases). V dropped 7 bases and J dropped 5 bases, with 11 bases sitting between them. The CDR3 runs to 12 residues. In germline, CDR1 is MDHEN, CDR2 SYDVKM. CDR3 in DNA: TGTGCCAGCAACCGGGGTGGGGAGACCCAGTACTTC. This sequence encodes CASNRGGETQYF.

At least ten counts were recorded for this clonotype. The chain carries TRBV13 and TRBJ2-7; 7 positions agree with TRBD1. V trimming: 4 bases; J trimming: 2 bases; junction bases outside the gene matches: 2. CDR3 length: 13 amino acids. Looked up from germline, CDR1 is PRHDT and CDR2 is FYEKMQ (reference sequence). In DNA form, the CDR3 reads TGTGCCAGCAGCTCGGGACAGCCCTACGAGCAGTACTTC. Protein sequence: CASSSGQPYEQYF.